This T cell receptor (beta chain) emerged from a study of T cell changes during pregnancy in multiple sclerosis. Libraries were prepared by immunoSEQ multiplex PCR; TCRdb keeps only in-frame clonotypes and omits some of them. The sample includes fewer than 90,000 clones, 90% to 95% of them seen just once. This clone was picked up one time. The TCR sequence derives from a female donor with multiple sclerosis, enrolled in a pregnancy study. The sample consisted of peripheral blood, taken in the first trimester of pregnancy.

CDR3 in DNA: TGTGCCAGCAGCCTCCGGGACAGGGATATGAGGACTAATGAAAAACTGTTTTTT. Protein sequence: CASSLRDRDMRTNEKLFF. This chain connects TRBV7-6 to TRBJ1-4; 9 nucleotides align to TRBD1. This CDR3 comprises 18 residues. Germline V gene lookup returns CDR1 SGHVS and CDR2 FNYEAQ. V lost 5 bases, J lost 2 bases, and 12 bases stayed unmatched.